The source of this TCR beta chain is a study of cytomegalovirus exposure and HLA in healthy donors. Turning to the study itself: In a later analysis, it was reported that the approximately 120 validation repertoires had been produced on the same platform as the 670 or so repertoires belonging to the first cohort. General observations from the study: It was approximately 150 TCR beta chains that were listed as cytomegalovirus-associated.

Germline V CDR1 and CDR2: MDHEN, SYDVKM. V dropped 8 bases and J dropped 4 bases, with 5 bases sitting between them. The CDR3 is 10 residues long. The method was immunoSEQ multiplex PCR; TCRdb's version includes in-frame clones alone and lacks a portion of them. Here the sample spans 210,000 or so clones, around 88% being singletons. This clone appeared once. Its target is unknown. The sequence came from a woman between 18 and 30 years old in good health and CMV-seronegative. This chain uses TRBV28 with TRBJ1-1; D not certain. Specimen: PBMCs. As DNA, the CDR3 is TGTGCCAGCCGCGGCACTGAAGCTTTCTTT. Its translation is CASRGTEAFF.